This is a list of T cell receptor beta chains from one sample in a study of blood T cell repertoires in COVID-19. Produced via immunoSEQ multiplex PCR; TCRdb's table is partial and in-frame only. The sample holds about 190,000 clones, roughly 80% seen once. Input material: peripheral blood. These receptors were collected from a human donor in a cohort sampled during active COVID-19. The CDR3 runs from the conserved cysteine through the conserved F or W. The D gene is left open where the match is weak. Where a row states a size, it is once, few, many or the class of an expanded clone; other rows omit it.

J gene | D gene | V gene | clone size | CDR3 protein | CDR3 DNA
TRBJ2-1 | TRBD2 | TRBV6-5 | - | CAGKRGGLKSEQFF | TGTGCCGGCAAGCGGGGGGGCCTCAAAAGTGAGCAGTTCTTC
TRBJ2-1 | TRBD2 | TRBV28 | - | CASRAGGINEQFF | TGTGCCAGCAGAGCGGGAGGGATCAATGAGCAGTTCTTC
TRBJ2-7 | TRBD2 | TRBV29-1 | - | CSAVTLAGVSEQYF | TGCAGCGCCGTAACACTAGCGGGAGTTAGCGAGCAGTACTTC
TRBJ2-1 | - | TRBV3-1/TRBV3-2 | - | CASSQAPHNEQFF | TGTGCCAGCAGCCAAGCTCCCCACAATGAGCAGTTCTTC
TRBJ1-6 | - | TRBV27 | once | CASSSDSINSPLHF | TGTGCCAGCAGTTCGGACAGTATTAATTCACCCCTCCACTTT
TRBJ1-4 | - | TRBV6-1 | - | CASSGRGRAPEEKLFF | TGTGCCAGCAGTGGTCGTGGGAGGGCCCCTGAGGAAAAACTGTTTTTT
TRBJ2-5 | TRBD2 | TRBV19 | - | CASGGGSRRETQYF | TGTGCCAGCGGGGGGGGCAGCCGAAGAGAGACCCAGTACTTC
TRBJ2-3 | - | TRBV4-2 | - | CASSHSLASDTQYF | TGTGCCAGCAGCCATAGTCTAGCGTCAGATACGCAGTATTTT
TRBJ1-2 | TRBD1 | TRBV6-5 | - | CAARGARGQEYGYTF | TGTGCCGCTAGAGGAGCTCGGGGACAGGAGTATGGCTACACCTTC
TRBJ2-5 | TRBD1 | TRBV6-5 | once | CASSLPGQGQETQYF | TGTGCCAGCAGTTTACCGGGACAGGGACAAGAGACCCAGTACTTC
TRBJ1-2 | - | TRBV6-2/TRBV6-3 | few | CASSFRREMFGYTF | TGTGCCAGCAGTTTCCGGAGAGAGATGTTCGGCTACACCTTC
TRBJ1-2 | - | TRBV4-1 | - | CASSQQRTGTLNYGYTF | TGCGCCAGCAGCCAACAAAGAACCGGGACACTTAACTATGGCTACACCTTC
TRBJ1-2 | - | TRBV5-1 | - | CASSPDRYYGYTF | TGCGCCAGCAGCCCCGACAGGTACTATGGCTACACCTTC
TRBJ1-5 | TRBD1 | TRBV19 | - | CASSGTGKQPQHF | TGTGCCAGTAGTGGGACAGGGAAACAGCCCCAGCATTTT
TRBJ2-1 | TRBD1 | TRBV24-1 | - | CATSDRRTGVNEQFF | TGTGCCACCAGTGACCGAAGGACAGGGGTAAATGAGCAGTTCTTC
TRBJ1-2 | - | TRBV15 | - | CATSRGGQAWLGNGYTF | TGTGCCACCAGCAGGGGGGGGCAGGCTTGGCTTGGAAATGGCTACACCTTC
TRBJ1-3 | - | TRBV21-1 | - | CATRMRARGNTIYF | TGTGCCACCCGGATGAGGGCGCGTGGAAACACCATATATTTT
TRBJ1-5 | - | TRBV12-3/TRBV12-4 | - | CASSLSTNQPQHF | TGTGCCAGCAGTTTAAGTACAAATCAGCCCCAGCATTTT
TRBJ1-2 | - | TRBV20-1 | - | CSARTGYGYTF | TGCAGTGCTAGAACGGGTTATGGCTACACCTTC
TRBJ2-3 | TRBD2 | TRBV28 | - | CASRHGLAGGLIDTQYF | TGTGCCAGCAGGCACGGACTAGCGGGGGGGCTCATAGATACGCAGTATTTT
TRBJ2-7 | TRBD2 | TRBV19 | - | CASSTGLAGNTYEQYF | TGTGCCAGTAGTACAGGACTAGCGGGAAATACCTACGAGCAGTACTTC
TRBJ2-3 | - | TRBV21-1 | - | CASSKALCGTGDGDTQYF | TGTGCCAGCAGCAAAGCGCTTTGTGGGACAGGGGATGGAGATACGCAGTATTTT
TRBJ1-6 | - | TRBV18 | once | CASSPGTPPLHF | TGTGCCAGCTCACCAGGGACACCACCCCTCCACTTT
TRBJ1-2 | TRBD1 | TRBV5-6 | few | CATSQLPTDRAGYTF | TGTGCCACCTCCCAACTTCCGACGGACAGGGCTGGCTACACCTTC
TRBJ2-2 | - | TRBV20-1 | - | CSASRGWVGTGELFF | TGCAGTGCTAGTCGGGGTTGGGTCGGCACCGGGGAGCTGTTTTTT
TRBJ2-1 | - | TRBV29-1 | - | CSVVTDLYYNEQFF | TGCAGCGTTGTCACAGACCTCTACTACAATGAGCAGTTCTTC
TRBJ2-1 | - | TRBV24-1 | - | CATSDSEREQFF | TGTGCCACCAGTGATTCGGAGAGGGAGCAGTTCTTC
TRBJ2-2 | - | TRBV3-1/TRBV3-2 | few | CASSQVDSITGELFF | TGTGCCAGCAGCCAAGTTGACAGCATTACCGGGGAGCTGTTTTTT